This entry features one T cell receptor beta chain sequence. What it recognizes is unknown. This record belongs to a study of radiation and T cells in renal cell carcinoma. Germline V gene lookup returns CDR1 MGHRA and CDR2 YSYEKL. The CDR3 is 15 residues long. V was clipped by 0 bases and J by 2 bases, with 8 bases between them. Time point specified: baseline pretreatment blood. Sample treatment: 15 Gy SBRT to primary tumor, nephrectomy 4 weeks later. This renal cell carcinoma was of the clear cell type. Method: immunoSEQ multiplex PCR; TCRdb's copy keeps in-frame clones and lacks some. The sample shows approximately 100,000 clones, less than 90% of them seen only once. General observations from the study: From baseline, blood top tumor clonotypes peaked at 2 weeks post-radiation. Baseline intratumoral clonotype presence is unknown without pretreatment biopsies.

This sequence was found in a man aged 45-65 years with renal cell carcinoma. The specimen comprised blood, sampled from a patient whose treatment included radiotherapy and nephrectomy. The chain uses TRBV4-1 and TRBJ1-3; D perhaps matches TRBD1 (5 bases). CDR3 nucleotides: TGCGCCAGCAGCCAAGAGCAGGGTCCTGGAAACACCATATATTTT. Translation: CASSQEQGPGNTIYF.